Listed here is a single T cell receptor (beta chain). Its cognate antigen is unknown. The sample belongs to a study of Ad26.COV2.S vaccination and SARS-CoV-2 variants. At the level of the study: This donor came from the COV1001 trial of Ad26.COV2.S. Findings of the study overall: Once vaccination had occurred, spike-specific CD8+ and CD4+ T cell responses reportedly showed substantial breadth. Analyses of TCR breadth and depth may have underestimated total T cell responses. Vaccinees and placebo recipients showed similar non-spike TCR breadth.

CDR1 and CDR2 from the germline V gene are LGHNA and YSLEER. This CDR3 comprises 15 residues. J gave up 1 base and V 2 bases, and 3 bases lay outside the gene matches. Indicated treatment: approximately 18 received Ad26.COV2.S at low or high dose, single or two shots; 5 received placebo; per-sample allocation not given. It was on day 63 after the first vaccine or placebo injection that samples were taken. Assay used: immunoSEQ multiplex PCR; TCRdb lists only in-frame clones, some missing. Of roughly 400,000 clones listed, around 93% are singletons. V and J are TRBV4-3 and TRBJ2-3, with 7 bases fitting TRBD1. The material sequenced was peripheral blood, taken in a trial of Ad26.COV2.S vaccine versus placebo. This sequence originates from a person aged 18-65 years who received the Ad26.COV2.S COVID-19 vaccine or a placebo. Written as DNA, the CDR3 is TGCGCCAGCAGCCAACCCGACAGGGGCACAGATACGCAGTATTTT. It is translated as CASSQPDRGTDTQYF.